The 26 T cell receptor beta chains reported below all come from one sample, sequenced in a study of identifying expanded T cells in peripheral blood. Repertoires were generated with immunoSEQ multiplex PCR, while TCRdb's copy carries only in-frame clones and drops some. This sample has 100,000 or so clones, with about 83% found just once. Sequencing was done on a sample of blood. These receptors were collected from a person aged 18 to 75 in good health.

The V call is TRBV4-3, the J call TRBJ2-3, with a weak D call TRBD2 (6 bases). Germline assignment: CDR1 LGHNA and CDR2 YSLEER. Trimming shortened V by 1 base and J by 2 bases, and 13 bases separated the two germline ends. There are 16 residues in the CDR3. The CDR3 region is CASSQVTGGPTDTQYF. In DNA form, the CDR3 reads TGCGCCAGCAGCCAAGTCACCGGGGGTCCCACAGATACGCAGTATTTT.

The chain is built from TRBV7-8 and TRBJ2-7; 9 bases fit TRBD1. V lost 5 bases and J lost 4; bases outside the gene matches: 18. CDR1 is SGHVS and CDR2 is FQNEAQ in the germline V gene. CDR3 length: 18 residues. CDR3 DNA: TGTGCCAGCAGCCCTCCCCCACGGACAGGGACAGGGAGGTACGAGCAGTACTTC. This codes for CASSPPPRTGTGRYEQYF.

This rearrangement joins TRBV2 to TRBJ2-5; D gene unclear. This CDR3 contains 14 residues. Deletions cut 8 bases from V and 1 base from J, with 14 bases between. CDR1 is SNHLY and CDR2 is FYNNEI in the germline V gene. In DNA, the CDR3 is TGTGCCAGCCATCTATACCTCCGCCAAGAGACCCAGTACTTC. It codes for CASHLYLRQETQYF.

The chain uses TRBV15 and TRBJ1-1; D call uncertain. CDR3 length: 17 amino acids. Germline V gives CDR1 LNHNV, CDR2 YYDKDF (reference sequence). Trimming stripped 0 bases from V and 1 base from J, with 15 bases between. In DNA form, the CDR3 reads TGTGCCACCAGCAGAGATCCGCAGGTCAGGTCGAACACTGAAGCTTTCTTT. This gives the protein CATSRDPQVRSNTEAFF.

V usage is TRBV9 and J usage is TRBJ2-3; the D gene is possibly TRBD2 (6 bases). The germline V gene has CDR1 SGDLS and CDR2 YYNGEE. CDR3 length: 14 residues. V was clipped by 4 bases and J by 3 bases, with 12 bases between them. Here the CDR3 DNA reads TGTGCCAGCAGCTTGAGGGACTTAACAGATACGCAGTATTTT. It is translated as CASSLRDLTDTQYF.

The chain has TRBV5-1 and TRBJ1-2; TRBD1 is a possible D gene (5 bases). V lost 0 bases and J lost 2, with 8 bases in between. Per the germline V gene, CDR1 is SGHRS and CDR2 is YFSETQ. The CDR3 has 14 amino acids. Here the CDR3 DNA reads TGCGCCAGCAGCTTGGCTTGGGGGAACTATGGCTACACCTTC. Its translation: CASSLAWGNYGYTF.

V is TRBV4-3 and J is TRBJ1-6; TRBD1 is a possible D gene (6 bases). Per the germline V gene, CDR1 is LGHNA and CDR2 is YSLEER. The CDR3 consists of 16 residues. Trimming cost V 4 bases and J 3 bases, with 13 bases left between them. CDR3 bases: TGCGCCAGCAGCCGCCGCGTACAGGGCTATAATTCACCCCTCCACTTT. Protein: CASSRRVQGYNSPLHF.

J is TRBJ2-3 and V is TRBV29-1, with 7 nucleotides matching TRBD1. Looked up from germline, CDR1 is SQVTM and CDR2 is ANQGSEA. This CDR3 is built from 15 residues. Germline trimming cut 6 bases from V and 6 bases from J; bases unmatched to any gene: 15. For the CDR3, the DNA is TGCAGCGTCCATATGAGGCACAGGGGAGTGGATACGCAGTATTTT. Protein product: CSVHMRHRGVDTQYF.

The V call is TRBV6-5, the J call TRBJ1-1; 8 nucleotides match TRBD1. The V gene's germline CDR1 is MNHEY and CDR2 SVGAGI. V lost 6 bases, J lost 6 bases, and 9 bases stayed unmatched. This CDR3 contains 14 residues. As DNA, the CDR3 is TGTGCCAGCAGGGGGAGGACAGGGCGAGCTGAAGCTTTCTTT. Encoded protein: CASRGRTGRAEAFF.

This clone was picked up a small number of times. This sequence joins TRBV19 and TRBJ2-2; 7 bases map to TRBD2. This CDR3 contains 17 residues. Germline lookup yields CDR1 LNHDA and CDR2 SQIVND (reference sequence). J was trimmed by 3 bases and V by 3 bases; bases with no gene match: 10. This CDR3 reads CASSIGLPLADTGELFF. The DNA for the CDR3 is TGTGCCAGTAGTATTGGGCTCCCGCTAGCGGACACCGGGGAGCTGTTTTTT.

The chain has TRBV7-9 and TRBJ2-3, with unresolved D. This CDR3 region has 14 residues. The germline V and J ends were trimmed by 0 bases and 3 bases, with 7 bases remaining between them. CDR1 is SEHNR and CDR2 is FQNEAQ in the germline V gene (reference sequence). The DNA of the CDR3 is TGTGCCAGCAGCTTAGCGGGGATTACAGATACGCAGTATTTT. Its translation is CASSLAGITDTQYF. The variable domain in full, with the rest retrieved from reference TRBV7-9 and TRBJ2-3, is DTGVSQNPRHKITKRGQNVTFRCDPISEHNRLYWYRQTLGQGPEFLTYFQNEAQLEKSRLLSDRFSAERPKGSFSTLEIQRTEQGDSAMYLCASSLAGITDTQYFGPGTRLTVL.

The table lists this clone with a count of one. This rearrangement joins TRBV5-1 to TRBJ2-5, with D unclear. This CDR3 is 15 amino acids long. The germline gives CDR1 SGHRS, CDR2 YFSETQ. V lost 3 bases, J lost 5 bases, and 17 bases lay in between. The CDR3 nucleotides read TGCGCCAGCAGCTCCCCTTCGAAGGTTGGGGAGACCCAGTACTTC. It yields the protein CASSSPSKVGETQYF.

The chain is built from TRBV7-9 and TRBJ2-5; unclear D gene. There are 14 residues in the CDR3. V lost 7 bases, J lost 0 bases, and 12 bases lay in between. CDR1 SEHNR and CDR2 FQNEAQ come from the germline V gene (reference sequence). CDR3 sequence: CASTSLVYQETQYF. The CDR3 DNA follows: TGTGCCAGCACGTCTCTAGTGTACCAAGAGACCCAGTACTTC.

The V and J genes are TRBV19 and TRBJ1-6; no clear D gene. Germline V gene sequence: CDR1 LNHDA, CDR2 SQIVND (reference sequence). V gave up 1 base and J gave up 7 bases, with 11 bases separating them. This CDR3 region has 15 residues. CDR3 coding DNA: TGTGCCAGTAGTATAGCCCACAGAGAAAATTCACCCCTCCACTTT. It specifies CASSIAHRENSPLHF.

The chain links TRBV6-6 to TRBJ2-7; TRBD2 agrees at 7 bases. Trimming cost V 4 bases and J 7 bases; bases outside gene matches: 16. Germline V gives CDR1 MNHNY, CDR2 SVGAGI (reference sequence). The CDR3 sequence is 16 residues long. DNA of the CDR3: TGTGCCAGCAGTTGGGGGGGGAGGGGCCGTGAGGAGGAGCAGTACTTC. This codes for CASSWGGRGREEEQYF.

CDR3 residues: CASSEWYTSGATDTQYF. The CDR3 DNA follows: TGTGCCAGCAGTGAATGGTATACTAGCGGGGCCACAGATACGCAGTATTTT. This rearrangement joins TRBV6-1 to TRBJ2-3; the match to TRBD2 covers 10 bases. The length of the CDR3 is 17 residues. Per the germline V gene, CDR1 is MNHNS and CDR2 is SASEGT. V shed 2 bases, J shed 2 bases, and the junction held 7 bases outside the gene matches.

This rearrangement joins TRBV4-2 to TRBJ2-7, with TRBD2 matching over 11 bases. The CDR3 spans 16 residues. Germline CDR1 reads LGHNA; CDR2 reads YNFKEQ. The V gene end was trimmed by 0 bases and the J gene end by 5 bases; junction bases not matched to a gene: 6. The CDR3 DNA sequence: TGTGCCAGCAGCCAAGATCTAGCGGGGGGCCCGAACGAGCAGTACTTC. This codes for CASSQDLAGGPNEQYF.

The gene calls are TRBV19 and TRBJ2-1; the D gene is possibly TRBD2 (7 bases). The CDR3 runs to 17 residues. Germline CDR1 reads LNHDA; CDR2 reads SQIVND (reference sequence). V shed 8 bases and J shed 0 bases, with 20 bases lying between them. CDR3 sequence reads: CASQSAGAGSSYNEQFF. The CDR3 DNA reads as TGTGCCAGTCAAAGCGCGGGGGCCGGAAGCTCCTACAATGAGCAGTTCTTC.

Many counts were recorded for this clone. This chain links TRBV18 with TRBJ2-7, with D possibly being TRBD1 (6 bases). The CDR3 has 16 amino acids. CDR1 and CDR2 from the germline V gene are KGHSH and LQKENI. Trimming stripped 3 bases from V and 5 bases from J, with 20 bases between. CDR3 sequence (DNA): TGTGCCAGCTCACCGACCGGGACAAGAGCCTTCCACGAGCAGTACTTC. Translated: CASSPTGTRAFHEQYF.

The chain couples TRBV18 to TRBJ1-1; no reliable D call. CDR3 length: 13 amino acids. Deletions cut 3 bases from V and 4 bases from J, with 9 bases between. Germline CDR1 and CDR2: KGHSH and LQKENI. CDR3 coding DNA: TGTGCCAGCTCACCTCTTATAGGCACTGAAGCTTTCTTT. It specifies CASSPLIGTEAFF. The whole variable domain, remainder taken from reference TRBV18 and TRBJ1-1, is NAGVMQNPRHLVRRRGQEARLRCSPMKGHSHVYWYRQLPEEGLKFMVYLQKENIIDESGMPKERFSAEFPKEGPSILRIQQVVRGDSAAYFCASSPLIGTEAFFGQGTRLTVV.

V and J are TRBV5-1 and TRBJ2-1, with 11 bases matching TRBD2. The CDR3 is 14 amino acids. Germline CDR1 is SGHRS and CDR2 is YFSETQ. V dropped 0 bases and J dropped 10; count of bases not matched to a gene: 3. The CDR3 DNA reads TGCGCCAGCAGCTTGGTCGCTAGCGGGGGGGAGCAGTTCTTC. As protein: CASSLVASGGEQFF.

This clone turned up a few times. The rearrangement links TRBV14 to TRBJ2-7; D ambiguous. CDR1 SGHDN and CDR2 FVKESK come from the germline V gene. The germline V and J ends were trimmed by 1 base and 4 bases, with 5 bases remaining between them. The CDR3 contains 12 residues. CDR3 coding DNA: TGTGCCAGCAGCCAAGCCTTATACGAGCAGTACTTC. This translates into CASSQALYEQYF.

The chain has TRBV27 and TRBJ2-5, with D possibly TRBD2 on 5 matching bases. The germline V gene has CDR1 MNHEY and CDR2 SMNVEV (reference sequence). V was shortened by 5 bases and J by 9 bases, with 13 bases between the two germline ends. The CDR3 loop spans 12 amino acids. The CDR3 region is CASSGVGGPQYF. As DNA, the CDR3 is TGTGCCAGCAGTGGGGTGGGCGGGCCCCAGTACTTC.

The CDR3 here is CASSSGENQPQHF. The CDR3 DNA is TGTGCCAGCTCCTCAGGGGAAAATCAGCCCCAGCATTTT. The chain carries TRBV18 and TRBJ1-5; D may be TRBD1 (6 bases). V lost 6 bases to trimming and J lost 4 bases, with 10 bases between them. The germline gives CDR1 KGHSH, CDR2 LQKENI. The CDR3 is 13 residues long.

The CDR3 loop reads CASTLGFTEAFF. CDR3 coding DNA: TGTGCCAGCACCCTAGGGTTCACTGAAGCTTTCTTT. The chain links TRBV6-1 to TRBJ1-1; unclear D gene. Trimming left V 7 bases short and J 4 bases short, with 10 bases between. Per germline, CDR1 MNHNS and CDR2 SASEGT. The CDR3 contains 12 residues.

This chain joins TRBV4-1 and TRBJ2-3; TRBD2 matches 12 bases. Germline assignment: CDR1 MGHRA and CDR2 YSYEKL. CDR3 length: 19 amino acids. V shed 4 bases, J shed 4 bases, and the junction held 15 bases outside the gene matches. CDR3 nucleotides: TGCGCCAGCAGCCCGAGACTAGCGGGGGCACCACTTAATGCAGATACGCAGTATTTT. Translating gives CASSPRLAGAPLNADTQYF.